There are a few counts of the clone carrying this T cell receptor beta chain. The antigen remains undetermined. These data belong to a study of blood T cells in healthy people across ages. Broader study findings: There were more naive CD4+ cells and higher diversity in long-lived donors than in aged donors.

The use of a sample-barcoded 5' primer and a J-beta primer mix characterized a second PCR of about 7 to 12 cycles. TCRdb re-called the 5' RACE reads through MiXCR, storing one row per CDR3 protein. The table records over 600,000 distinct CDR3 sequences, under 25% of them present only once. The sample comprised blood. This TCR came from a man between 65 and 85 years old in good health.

CDR3 coding DNA: TGTGCCAGCAGTCCGTGGGACAGCACATCGACTGGAAACACCATATATTTT. It yields the protein CASSPWDSTSTGNTIYF. The chain has TRBV28 and TRBJ1-3, with 7 bases matching TRBD1. The germline V gene encodes CDR1 MDHEN and CDR2 SYDVKM. CDR3 length: 17 amino acids. The V gene end was trimmed by 5 bases and the J gene end by 2 bases; junction bases not matched to a gene: 12.